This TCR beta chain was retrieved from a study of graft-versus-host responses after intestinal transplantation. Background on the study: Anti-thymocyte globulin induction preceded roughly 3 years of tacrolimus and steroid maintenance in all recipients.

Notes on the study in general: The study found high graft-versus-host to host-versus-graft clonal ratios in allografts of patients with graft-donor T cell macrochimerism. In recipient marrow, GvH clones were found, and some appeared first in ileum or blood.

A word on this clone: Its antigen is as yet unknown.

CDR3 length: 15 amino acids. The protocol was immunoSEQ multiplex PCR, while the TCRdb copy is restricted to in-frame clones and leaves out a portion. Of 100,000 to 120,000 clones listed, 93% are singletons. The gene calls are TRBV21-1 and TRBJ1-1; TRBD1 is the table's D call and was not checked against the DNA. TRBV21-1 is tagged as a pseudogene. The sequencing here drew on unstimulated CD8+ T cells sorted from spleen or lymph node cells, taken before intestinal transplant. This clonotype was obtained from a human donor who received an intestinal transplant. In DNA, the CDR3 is TGTGCCAGCAGGCCGGGACAGGGACTCGGGACTGAAGCTTTCTTT. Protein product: CASRPGQGLGTEAFF.